This T cell receptor beta chain was documented in a study of CXCR3-negative and CXCR3-positive naive CD8 T cells. Whole-study results and caveats: TRB CDR3 properties served as the basis for inferring TCR strength, and surface CD5 was comparable between naive subsets.

UMI-labeled 5' RACE yielded the TRB cDNA libraries. TCRdb re-called the 5' RACE reads; every CDR3 protein appears as one record, without DNA. This table lists about 43,000 distinct CDR3 sequences. From germline, CDR1 is SQVTM and CDR2 ANQGSEA. CDR3 length: 13 amino acids. In regard to this clonotype: Its specificity is unknown.

The chain couples TRBV29-1 to TRBJ1-1; as DNA is missing, the TRBD1 call by TCRdb cannot be tested. The receptor's source is a human donor in good health. Some clones in this sample may be carry-over from other donors' samples. Sequenced: memory CD8+ T cells from blood. CDR3 in amino acids: CSVEQGWNTEAFF.